The entry below describes one TCR beta chain. This sample is part of a study of OX40 agonist ivuxolimab in advanced cancers. The overall study: Those enrolled were 70% to 85% male, with a mean age of about 66 years and ages from roughly 20 to 85.

The CDR3 extends over 16 amino acids. The ends were cut back, 4 bases at V and 0 bases at J, with 14 bases in the middle. Germline assignment: CDR1 SGHDT and CDR2 YYEEEE. The data were produced by immunoSEQ multiplex PCR, yet TCRdb's version contains in-frame clones alone and is incomplete. Of around 100,000 clones detected, around 87% appear once; the ten largest clones hold around 1.6%. Specimen: CD4+ or CD8+ T cells sorted from blood, collected in a trial of the OX40 agonist ivuxolimab. V and J are TRBV5-6 and TRBJ2-1; no definite D call. The TCR sequence derives from an adult with an advanced solid tumor such as melanoma, head and neck, liver or kidney cancer. The CDR3 reads CASSRPGSRSYNEQFF. The CDR3 nucleotides read TGTGCCAGCAGCCGTCCCGGGTCGCGCTCCTACAATGAGCAGTTCTTC.